The rows below give T cell receptor beta chains drawn from one sample of a study of cytomegalovirus exposure and HLA in healthy donors. The repertoire was sequenced with immunoSEQ multiplex PCR; TCRdb's copy has only in-frame clones and lacks some. Of over 150,000 clones listed, roughly four fifths were seen once; the top ten hold approximately 3.1%. Sequencing was done on a sample of PBMCs. Every receptor here comes from a woman in her 30s in good health and CMV-seropositive. CDR3s include the opening cysteine and the closing phenylalanine or tryptophan. Fields, in order: J gene, D gene, CDR3 length, clone size, V gene, CDR3 DNA, CDR3 protein. A D gene is named only where the DNA matches it firmly. Clone size is given for some rows only: seen once, a few or many times, or a class if the clone is expanded.

TRBJ2-1	TRBD2	16	.	TRBV10-2	TGCGGTTGGGGGGAGGGCCGAACGAGTGTTATCTATGAGCAGTTCTTC	CGWGEGRTSVIYEQFF
TRBJ2-3	.	14	.	TRBV5-4	TGTGCCAGCAGCGAGGGTGCTAGCACAGATACGCAGTATTTT	CASSEGASTDTQYF
TRBJ2-6	.	18	.	TRBV7-9	TGTTCCAGCAGCTTAAGCCCAGGGCGGTTCTCTGGGGCCAACGTCCTGACTTTC	CSSSLSPGRFSGANVLTF
TRBJ2-7	TRBD2	15	.	TRBV27	TGTGCCAGCAGTACTCAAGCGGGGGGATCCTACGAGCAGTACTTC	CASSTQAGGSYEQYF
TRBJ1-5	.	16	.	TRBV28	TGTGCCAGCACCCTCCTTGGACTGAATGATAATCAGCCCCAGCATTTT	CASTLLGLNDNQPQHF
TRBJ2-3	TRBD2	17	.	TRBV10-3	TGTGCCATCGGGGGACTAGCGGGAAGTTCTAGCACAGATACGCAGTATTTT	CAIGGLAGSSSTDTQYF
TRBJ1-1	.	13	.	TRBV7-9	TGTGCCAGCAGCTTGGGAGGGGGAACTGAAGCTTTCTTT	CASSLGGGTEAFF
TRBJ1-1	.	15	.	TRBV19	TGTGCCAGTAGTATTGGAGGGGATGTAAGGACTGAAGCTTTCTTT	CASSIGGDVRTEAFF
TRBJ1-3	TRBD1	14	few	TRBV13	TGTGCCAGCAGCCCAGGGACAGGGAGAAACACCATATATTTT	CASSPGTGRNTIYF
TRBJ2-5	.	14	.	TRBV5-1	TGCGCCAGCAGCTTGGTAGGGGCAGACGAGACCCAGTACTTC	CASSLVGADETQYF
TRBJ2-7	.	15	.	TRBV28	TGTGCCAGCAGTTTAAGGCGCGGTTCAGCCTACGAGCAGTACTTC	CASSLRRGSAYEQYF
TRBJ1-1	TRBD1	14	.	TRBV7-9	TGTGCCAGCAGCCCCCGGACAGGGGTAAGGGAAGCTTTCTTT	CASSPRTGVREAFF
TRBJ2-1	TRBD2	15	few	TRBV6-4	TGTGCCAGCAGTTCCCTCGGGCGGGAGTACAATGAGCAGTTCTTC	CASSSLGREYNEQFF
TRBJ2-5	TRBD1	16	once	TRBV27	TGTGCCAGCAGTTTATCGACCCCCGGACAGGGGCGGACCCAGTACTTC	CASSLSTPGQGRTQYF
TRBJ1-2	.	14	.	TRBV25-1	TGTGCCAGCAGTGACGCAGGTACTAACTATGGCTACACCTTC	CASSDAGTNYGYTF
TRBJ2-7	.	10	.	TRBV6-6	TGTGCCAGCACCCTCTACGAGCAGTACTTC	CASTLYEQYF
TRBJ2-7	.	13	.	TRBV10-3	TGTGCCATCAGTGATGAAGGGGCCTACGAGCAGTACTTC	CAISDEGAYEQYF
TRBJ1-2	.	13	.	TRBV27	TGTGCCATCACGGACAGAAGGAACTATGGCTACACCTTC	CAITDRRNYGYTF
TRBJ2-7	.	15	.	TRBV19	TGTGCCAGTAGTATCCAGGCTTCAAGGTCAGGCGAGCAGTACTTC	CASSIQASRSGEQYF
TRBJ2-1	TRBD2	18	.	TRBV27	TGTGCCAGCAGTTTATCCACTAGCGAACCGCCGACCTACAATGAGCAGTTCTTC	CASSLSTSEPPTYNEQFF
TRBJ1-2	TRBD1	18	few	TRBV4-2	TGTGCCAGCAGCCAACCTTCTCAACGACAGGGAATAGGCTATGGCTACACCTTC	CASSQPSQRQGIGYGYTF
TRBJ2-3	.	16	once	TRBV23-1	TGCGCCAGCAGTCAATCCCGGCAGGGAGGAATAGATACGCAGTATTTT	CASSQSRQGGIDTQYF
TRBJ2-7	TRBD2	11	.	TRBV6-1	TGTGCCAGCAGTGTAAAGACTAGCGAGGAGTTC	CASSVKTSEEF
TRBJ2-1	TRBD2	16	.	TRBV5-1	TGCGCCAGCAGCTTTCCGGGACTAGGGCCCAACAATGAGCAGTTCTTC	CASSFPGLGPNNEQFF
TRBJ2-1	TRBD2	16	.	TRBV9	TGTGCCAGCAGCGCCTCCGGGACTATAAACCCCGGTGAGCAGTTCTTC	CASSASGTINPGEQFF
TRBJ1-4	TRBD1	15	.	TRBV4-2	TGTGCCAGCAGCGTACAGACAGGGCAGGATGAAAAACTGTTTTTT	CASSVQTGQDEKLFF
TRBJ2-7	.	17	.	TRBV9	TGTGCCAGCAGCGTAGTCGGGGGACCTTTAGGCTCCTACGAGCAGTACTTC	CASSVVGGPLGSYEQYF
TRBJ2-7	TRBD2	14	.	TRBV2	TGTGCCAGCAGTCTTAGCGGGAGGGCCTACGAGCAGTACTTC	CASSLSGRAYEQYF
TRBJ2-7	.	13	few	TRBV28	TGTGCCAGCAATCTAGCGAGTCCCTACGAGCAGTACTTC	CASNLASPYEQYF
TRBJ2-2	TRBD1	15	.	TRBV6-4	TGTGCCAGCAGTCCCGGGACAGGGGGAATCGGGGAGCTGTTTTTT	CASSPGTGGIGELFF
TRBJ2-4	.	14	.	TRBV28	TGTGCCAGCAGGCAGGGGACAGCCAAAAACATTCAGTACTTC	CASRQGTAKNIQYF